A single sample gave rise to the 2 T cell receptor beta chains below, sequenced in a study of tumor-infiltrating lymphocytes in primary liver carcinoma. The source of the blood RNA was unsorted whole blood, and germline DNA was extracted as well. Total RNA (approximately 450 ng) served as template for TCR beta cDNA synthesis primed by a constant-region primer. Three nested multiplex PCR rounds, a slightly modified ARM-PCR method, built the TCR beta libraries. The first two PCR rounds used TRBV1-TRBV30 forward primers with a C-beta reverse primer, 10 cycles each. MiXCR, run by TCRdb on the multiplex PCR reads, gives a single entry per CDR3 protein. The sample includes 150,000 to 200,000 distinct CDR3 sequences, around three fifths seen only once; the top ten take approximately 7%. The sample comprised peripheral blood. The source is a woman aged 60 to 75 with primary liver carcinoma and hepatitis B virus infection.

Of note for this clonotype: Since a much larger clone is just one base distant, this may be a read error. V gene TRBV10-1 combines with J gene TRBJ2-3, with 9 bases lining up with TRBD1. CDR1 is WNHNN, CDR2 SYGVQD, per germline (reference sequence). The CDR3 contains 16 residues. CDR3 sequence (DNA): TGCGTCAGCAGTGAAGGAGGGACAGGGAGCACAGATACGCAGTATTTT. Amino acids: CVSSEGGTGSTDTQYF.

In the case of this clonotype: A much larger clone sits a single nucleotide away, making a read error possible. The chain combines TRBV4-1 with TRBJ2-1; D not certain. This CDR3 is 16 amino acids long. Germline assignment: CDR1 MGHRA and CDR2 YSYEKL. The CDR3 loop reads CASSQDSQLSYNDQFF. CDR3 coding DNA: TGCGCCAGCAGCCAAGATTCACAACTAAGCTACAATGATCAGTTCTTC.